The sequence of this T cell receptor (beta chain) was determined in a study of blood T cells in healthy people across ages. Using a J-beta primer mix together with a sample-barcoded 5' primer, a second PCR was run for about 6 to 11 cycles. Each single sample gave us at least 2.5 million CDR3-containing paired-end reads. Via MiXCR, TCRdb re-called the 5' RACE reads, giving one row per CDR3 protein. The table records 660,000 or so distinct CDR3 sequences, roughly three fifths of them present only once. This clonotype was detected a few times. As yet, its antigen is unknown. CDR3 length equals 15 residues. Germline trimming cut 0 bases from V and 6 bases from J; bases unmatched to any gene: 8. CDR1 and CDR2 (germline): SGHRS, YFSETQ. Study-level results: CMV infection status of these donors was not known.

This sequence joins TRBV5-1 and TRBJ1-2; 7 bases map to TRBD1. This TCR came from a man in his 60s in good health. Sequencing input: blood. Here the CDR3 reads CASSLGGGASNGYTF. The CDR3 DNA reads TGCGCCAGCAGCTTGGGAGGGGGCGCTTCCAATGGCTACACCTTC.